This T cell receptor (beta chain) derives from a study of T cells in Graves' hyperthyroidism and ophthalmopathy. At least ten counts were recorded for this clonotype. Its antigen is not known. RNA transcripts were the template for amplifying TCR beta CDR3 regions. First-round RT-PCR of the TCR CDR3 relied on the HTBI primer set. TCRdb passed the multiplex PCR reads through MiXCR, listing each CDR3 protein once. Among some 440,000 distinct CDR3 sequences listed, more than 15% were seen once. Findings and caveats of the study: Most thyroid clonotypes that were expanded above 0.001 also turned up in blood.

Germline V gives CDR1 DFQATT, CDR2 SNEGSKA (reference sequence). Between the trimmed V and J ends, which lost 3 bases and 1 base, there was a span of 13 bases. The CDR3 loop spans 15 amino acids. It was over 9.5 ml of fresh peripheral blood that supplied the PBMCs. The chain couples TRBV20-1 to TRBJ2-1; D is unresolved. The TCR originated in a woman under 30 with Graves' hyperthyroidism. Sequencing input: blood. Here the CDR3 DNA reads TGCAGTGCTAGTAAGGAGTCCATATCCTACAATGAGCAGTTCTTC. The encoded protein is CSASKESISYNEQFF.